Given below is one T cell receptor (beta chain) in context. Germline CDR1 SGHKS, CDR2 YYEKEE (reference sequence). Trimming removed 4 bases at V and 1 base at J, with 15 bases between. The CDR3 is 16 residues long. The entry originates in a study of blood T cell repertoires in COVID-19. Clones were read by immunoSEQ multiplex PCR, and TCRdb kept only the in-frame ones, dropping some. The data show 150,000 to 200,000 clones, roughly 80% seen once. Sequencing was performed on PBMCs or T cells enriched from blood (not recorded which). This chain uses TRBV5-5 with TRBJ2-1, with a possible D match to TRBD2 (5 bases). This receptor was taken from a woman aged 40 to 49 with acute COVID-19. The CDR3 DNA is TGTGCCAGCAGCACTAGACCGGACGCATCCTACAATGAGCAGTTCTTC. As protein: CASSTRPDASYNEQFF.